The sequence of this TCR beta chain was determined in a study of Ad26.COV2.S vaccination and SARS-CoV-2 variants. The overall study: The donor belonged to the COV1001 Ad26.COV2.S trial arm. Intramuscular Ad26.COV2.S doses were given once or twice, 56 days apart.

General observations from the study: There was a possibility that the TCR breadth and depth analyses underestimated total T cell responses.

A remark on this clone: Its target is unknown.

CDR3 length: 15 residues. The germline V gene encodes CDR1 SEHNR and CDR2 FQNEAQ (reference sequence). Germline trimming cut 5 bases from V and 3 bases from J; bases unmatched to any gene: 5. Profiling relied on immunoSEQ multiplex PCR, and the TCRdb table lists in-frame clones only, not all of them. This sample yields about 390,000 clones, of which roughly nine tenths are seen a single time; 3% to 3.5% belongs to the top ten. Specified treatment: some 19 received Ad26.COV2.S at low or high dose, single or two shots; five or six received placebo; per-sample allocation not given. Specimens were obtained on day 63 following the first vaccine or placebo injection.

Sample: peripheral blood, taken in a trial of Ad26.COV2.S vaccine versus placebo. The chain employs TRBV7-9 and TRBJ2-3, with 10 bases that match TRBD1. The TCR originated in a person between 18 and 59 years old who received the Ad26.COV2.S COVID-19 vaccine or a placebo. DNA of the CDR3: TGTGCCAGCAGCCCGGGACAGGGGAGGACAGATACGCAGTATTTT. Residues: CASSPGQGRTDTQYF.